Below, 10 T cell receptor beta chains from the same sample are listed, as sequenced in a study of blood T cell repertoires in COVID-19. Sequenced by immunoSEQ multiplex PCR; TCRdb stores in-frame clones only, minus some. Found here are some 130,000 clones, approximately 90% of them singletons; the top ten hold roughly 4%. The sequenced sample consisted of peripheral blood. The receptors stem from a man in his sixties with COVID-19, enrolled during active disease.

The chain joins TRBV7-9 to TRBJ2-1; D is perhaps TRBD2 (5 bases). V lost 3 bases and J lost 5, with 8 bases in between. Germline CDR1 reads SEHNR; CDR2 reads FQNEAQ (reference sequence). The CDR3 is 13 residues long. This chain's CDR3 is CASSFLGDNEQFF. DNA of the CDR3: TGTGCCAGCAGCTTCCTGGGAGACAATGAGCAGTTCTTC.

This chain joins TRBV15 and TRBJ1-5, with TRBD1 matching 9 bases. J lost 4 bases, V lost 3 bases, and 7 bases had no gene match. The CDR3 has 16 residues. Germline CDR1 and CDR2: LNHNV and YYDKDF (reference sequence). The CDR3 is CATSSYTGGRNQPQHF. The CDR3 DNA is TGTGCCACCAGCAGTTATACAGGGGGCAGGAATCAGCCCCAGCATTTT. The whole variable domain, remainder taken from reference TRBV15 and TRBJ1-5, is DAMVIQNPRYQVTQFGKPVTLSCSQTLNHNVMYWYQQKSSQAPKLLFHYYDKDFNNEADTPDNFQSRRPNTSFCFLDIRSPGLGDTAMYLCATSSYTGGRNQPQHFGDGTRLSIL.

Concerning this clone: A junction end diverges from the germline sequence, so it may reflect a read error. The chain couples TRBV5-5 to TRBJ1-5; TRBD1 might be the D (5 bases). This CDR3 contains 15 residues. CDR1 SGHKS and CDR2 YYEKEE come from the germline V gene (reference sequence). The DNA for the CDR3 is TGTGCCAGCAGTTTGGACACGCATAGCAATCAGCCCCAGCATTTT. Encoded protein: CASSLDTHSNQPQHF.

This sequence joins TRBV5-6 and TRBJ1-3; possible D gene TRBD1, 5 bases. V was trimmed by 2 bases and J by 0 bases, leaving 9 bases between them. CDR1 and CDR2 from the germline V gene are SGHDT and YYEEEE. The CDR3 runs to 15 residues. The CDR3 loop is CASSFTGHSGNTIYF. CDR3 coding DNA: TGTGCCAGCAGCTTTACAGGTCACTCTGGAAACACCATATATTTT.

This chain joins TRBV5-1 and TRBJ1-2; possible D gene TRBD1, 6 bases. This CDR3 region has 13 residues. Germline-derived CDR1 and CDR2 are SGHRS and YFSETQ. Trimming took off 4 bases at V and 4 bases at J, with 11 bases between the two ends. The CDR3 DNA follows: TGCGCCAGCAGCCGGGACACCCGCTATGGCTACACCTTC. This translates into CASSRDTRYGYTF.

The rearrangement joins TRBV14 to TRBJ1-1, with a tentative D call TRBD1 (6 bases). V lost 4 bases and J 1 base, leaving 16 bases between the germline ends. Germline CDR1 SGHDN, CDR2 FVKESK. The CDR3 sequence is 16 residues long. The chain's CDR3 is CASSPQQGGWNTEAFF. The CDR3 region has the DNA TGTGCCAGCAGCCCCCAACAGGGCGGGTGGAACACTGAAGCTTTCTTT.

V and J are TRBV10-1 and TRBJ1-4; 9 positions agree with TRBD1. The CDR3 extends over 14 amino acids. V was clipped by 8 bases and J by 7 bases; unmatched bases: 8. Germline V gives CDR1 WNHNN, CDR2 SYGVQD (reference sequence). The DNA of the CDR3 is TGCGCCAGCGCCCTGGACAGGGGATCTGAAAAACTGTTTTTT. It is translated as CASALDRGSEKLFF.

The chain is built from TRBV6-2 or TRBV6-3 and TRBJ1-2; 10 nucleotides agree with TRBD1. This CDR3 has 18 amino acids. Germline CDR1 reads MNHEY; CDR2 reads SVGEGT. J gave up 4 bases and V 1 base, and 12 bases lay outside the gene matches. The CDR3 loop reads CASSYFRDRGDRGYGYTF. The CDR3 bases are TGTGCCAGCAGTTACTTCCGGGACAGGGGAGACCGGGGCTATGGCTACACCTTC.

CDR3 protein: CASSQGLAGTDTQYF. CDR3 nucleotides: TGTGCCAGCAGCCAGGGACTAGCGGGCACAGATACGCAGTATTTT. The rearrangement uses TRBV7-2 and TRBJ2-3, with 11 positions matching TRBD2. CDR3 length: 15 amino acids. CDR1 is SGHTA, CDR2 FQGNSA, per germline. The ends lost 5 bases at V and 1 base at J; junction bases unmatched: 2.

The chain employs TRBV2 and TRBJ1-2, with D tentatively TRBD1 (5 bases). This CDR3 is built from 14 residues. Trimming pared 0 bases from V and 4 bases from J, leaving 9 bases between. CDR1 and CDR2 (germline): SNHLY, FYNNEI. The CDR3 loop is CASSEAGGVYGYTF. The CDR3 DNA reads TGTGCCAGCAGTGAAGCCGGAGGGGTCTATGGCTACACCTTC.